Below, 21 T cell receptor beta chains from the same sample are listed, as sequenced in a study of human T cells and chemical hapten exposure. Time point defined: pre-sensitization, week 0. The treatment denotes: therapeutic diphenylcyclopropenone sensitization with weekly scalp DPC. Using its own MiXCR run on the RACE reads, TCRdb lists one record per CDR3 protein. The table includes 87,000 or so distinct CDR3 sequences, roughly 9.1% detected once. Sequenced here: whole blood, sampled in connection with sensitization to the hapten diphenylcyclopropenone (DPC). The source is a woman aged 40 to 50 with alopecia areata. Some clones in this sample may be carry-over from other donors' samples.

In this sample, this clonotype turned up many times. This chain's CDR3 is CASSVVPAGGLFTDTQYF. DNA for the CDR3: TGTGCCAGCAGCGTAGTGCCAGCGGGGGGACTCTTCACAGATACGCAGTATTTT. The chain uses TRBV9 and TRBJ2-3, with TRBD2 matching over 9 bases. With 0 bases clipped from V and 2 bases from J, the junction kept 10 bases outside the gene matches. The CDR3 loop spans 18 amino acids. CDR1 and CDR2 (germline): SGDLS, YYNGEE.

This clonotype has a count of ten or more. The rearrangement links TRBV3-1 to TRBJ1-1; no firm D call. CDR3 size: 14 residues. Per the germline V gene, CDR1 is LGHDT and CDR2 is YNNKEL (reference sequence). Trimming shortened V by 0 bases and J by 4 bases, and 9 bases separated the two germline ends. CDR3 DNA sequence: TGTGCCAGCAGCCAAGACGTCGTAAGCACTGAAGCTTTCTTT. Protein product: CASSQDVVSTEAFF. Drawing the rest from reference TRBV3-1 and TRBJ1-1, the complete variable domain is DTAVSQTPKYLVTQMGNDKSIKCEQNLGHDTMYWYKQDSKKFLKIMFSYNNKELIINETVPNRFSPKSPDKAHLNLHINSLELGDSAVYFCASSQDVVSTEAFFGQGTRLTVV.

Comment on this clonotype: A read error may be the cause here, since a much bigger clone is one base away. This chain links TRBV28 with TRBJ2-3, with D perhaps assigned TRBD1 or TRBD2 (6 bases each). The CDR3 is made up of 16 amino acids. Germline V CDR1 and CDR2: MDHEN, SYDVKM. CDR3 sequence reads: CASSLGRGRSTDTLYF. CDR3 nucleotides: TGTGCCAGCAGTTTGGGACGGGGGCGAAGCACAGATACGCTGTATTTT.

The V and J genes are TRBV6-5 and TRBJ2-3; possibly TRBD1 or TRBD2 for D (5 bases each). Trimming cost V 7 bases and J 9 bases, with 17 bases left between them. The germline V gene has CDR1 MNHEY and CDR2 SVGAGI. The CDR3 has 13 amino acids. The CDR3 sequence: CASTGEWGATQYF. As DNA, the CDR3 is TGTGCCAGCACCGGGGAGTGGGGCGCGACGCAGTATTTT.

This clonotype was observed a handful of times. V usage is TRBV6-2 or TRBV6-3 and J usage is TRBJ1-2; D is unresolved. The CDR3 extends over 11 amino acids. Per the germline V gene, CDR1 is MNHEY and CDR2 is SVGEGT. The germline V and J ends were trimmed by 2 bases and 6 bases, with 4 bases remaining between them. CDR3 DNA: TGTGCCAGCAGTTACGGGGATGGCTACACCTTC. Translation: CASSYGDGYTF.

At least ten counts were recorded for this clonotype. The rearrangement joins TRBV5-5 to TRBJ2-3, with D hard to call. V lost 2 bases to trimming and J lost 2 bases, with 6 bases between them. The CDR3 has 13 residues. From germline, CDR1 is SGHKS and CDR2 YYEKEE (reference sequence). The CDR3 DNA follows: TGTGCCAGCAGCTTTTCCTTCACAGATACGCAGTATTTT. Translating it yields CASSFSFTDTQYF.

The table lists this clonotype with many counts. The chain joins TRBV7-9 to TRBJ1-1; no definite D call. Trimming removed 10 bases at V and 1 base at J, with 10 bases between. There are 12 residues in the CDR3. Germline CDR1 reads SEHNR; CDR2 reads FQNEAQ (reference sequence). CDR3 sequence: CAISLGNTEAFF. In DNA form, the CDR3 reads TGTGCCATTTCCTTGGGGAACACTGAAGCTTTCTTT.

As to this clonotype: A much larger clone differs by one base, so this may be a read error. The gene calls are TRBV6-6 and TRBJ2-7; tentatively, D is TRBD1 (5 bases). Trimming cost V 6 bases and J 5 bases, with 11 bases left between them. Looked up from germline, CDR1 is MNHNY and CDR2 is SVGAGI (reference sequence). This CDR3 spans 12 amino acids. CDR3 nucleotide sequence: TGTGCCAGCAGAGACAGACCCCACGAGCAGTACTTC. Its translation is CASRDRPHEQYF.

This clonotype was seen many times. V gene TRBV5-8 combines with J gene TRBJ2-3; D is uncertain. Germline V gene data show CDR1 as SGHTS and CDR2 as YDEGEE. V was clipped by 0 bases and J by 1 base, with 9 bases between them. The CDR3 extends over 15 amino acids. This CDR3 is CASSLVLVGTDTQYF. DNA for the CDR3: TGTGCCAGCAGCTTGGTCCTCGTTGGCACAGATACGCAGTATTTT.

This clonotype was seen a few times. The chain uses TRBV20-1 and TRBJ2-7; unclear D gene. Germline V gene sequence: CDR1 DFQATT, CDR2 SNEGSKA (reference sequence). The V gene lost 6 bases and the J gene lost 4 bases, with 25 bases spanning the gap. CDR3 length: 16 amino acids. In DNA form, the CDR3 reads TGCAGTGCCCGACCGCGAGAAGGGCTCTTAGTATACGAGCAGTACTTC. Protein product: CSARPREGLLVYEQYF.

This clonotype was seen at least ten times. The chain employs TRBV10-3 and TRBJ1-3; D may be TRBD1 (5 bases). This CDR3 comprises 17 residues. V gave up 3 bases and J gave up 2 bases, with 17 bases separating them. Germline values: CDR1 ENHRY, CDR2 SYGVKD. The CDR3, as DNA: TGTGCCATCAGTGACCTCCCGAGTGGAGGGGCTGGAAACACCATATATTTT. Translated: CAISDLPSGGAGNTIYF.

The chain couples TRBV6-6 to TRBJ2-7; TRBD2 aligns across 11 bases. Trimming at V came to 5 bases and at J to 4 bases, leaving 4 bases not matched to a gene. The CDR3 covers 14 residues. Per the germline V gene, CDR1 is MNHNY and CDR2 is SVGAGI (reference sequence). The CDR3, as DNA: TGTGCCAGCAGTCGACTAGCGGGGCGGTACGAGCAGTACTTC. It codes for CASSRLAGRYEQYF.

This clonotype was found a few times. The gene calls are TRBV20-1 and TRBJ1-6; unclear D gene. V dropped 0 bases and J dropped 7 bases, with 19 bases sitting between them. Germline assignment: CDR1 DFQATT and CDR2 SNEGSKA (reference sequence). The CDR3 consists of 17 residues. CDR3 protein: CSARDLGRVTVNSPLHF. The CDR3 nucleotides are TGCAGTGCTAGAGATCTGGGTAGGGTTACGGTGAATTCACCCCTCCACTTT.

This clonotype was counted many times. The V call is TRBV10-3, the J call TRBJ2-3; 9 bases map to TRBD1. The V gene end was trimmed by 5 bases and the J gene end by 1 base; junction bases not matched to a gene: 4. Per germline, CDR1 ENHRY and CDR2 SYGVKD. This CDR3 has 15 residues. The CDR3, as DNA: TGTGCCATCAGTCCGGACAGGGGAGGCACAGATACGCAGTATTTT. It codes for CAISPDRGGTDTQYF.

Ten or more counts support this clonotype. The rearrangement joins TRBV6-1 to TRBJ1-5; D is unresolved. The V gene lost 5 bases and the J gene lost 2 bases, with 10 bases spanning the gap. Germline CDR1 MNHNS, CDR2 SASEGT. The CDR3 contains 14 residues. CDR3 in amino acids: CASSLKEGNQPQHF. The CDR3 nucleotides read TGTGCCAGCAGTCTCAAGGAGGGCAATCAGCCCCAGCATTTT.

Ten or more counts support this clonotype. This chain uses TRBV10-1 with TRBJ2-7; unclear D gene. The ends were cut back, 0 bases at V and 0 bases at J, with 0 bases in the middle. CDR3 length: 12 residues. The germline V gene has CDR1 WNHNN and CDR2 SYGVQD (reference sequence). CDR3 nucleotide sequence: TGCGCCAGCAGTGAGTCCTCCTACGAGCAGTACTTC. Translated: CASSESSYEQYF.

The rearrangement links TRBV7-8 to TRBJ2-7; weak D call: TRBD2 (6 bases). Germline V CDR1 and CDR2: SGHVS, FQNEAQ. V lost 8 bases and J 4 bases, leaving 21 bases between the germline ends. This CDR3 region has 15 residues. This chain's CDR3 is CASQADAGNTYEQYF. CDR3 nucleotides: TGTGCCAGCCAAGCAGACGCGGGAAACACTTACGAGCAGTACTTC.

This clonotype occurred many times. V is TRBV19 and J is TRBJ2-1; D assignment may be TRBD1 or TRBD2 (5 bases each). This CDR3 contains 16 residues. Trimming removed 5 bases from V and 4 bases from J, with 18 bases in between. CDR1 and CDR2 from the germline V gene are LNHDA and SQIVND (reference sequence). Here the CDR3 DNA reads TGTGCCAGTAGTGTGCAACCCGGGACGACTTACAATGAGCAGTTCTTC. Encoded protein: CASSVQPGTTYNEQFF.

This clonotype was recorded a few times. V usage is TRBV28 and J usage is TRBJ1-4, with 9 bases matching TRBD1. Trimming cost V 4 bases and J 3 bases; bases outside gene matches: 9. CDR1 is MDHEN, CDR2 SYDVKM, per germline. The CDR3 has 17 amino acids. The CDR3: CASSSGTGHIANEKLFF. Written as DNA, the CDR3 is TGTGCCAGCAGTTCCGGGACAGGGCATATTGCTAATGAAAAACTGTTTTTT.

This chain links TRBV9 with TRBJ2-3; D is perhaps TRBD2 (7 bases). This CDR3 region has 14 residues. Germline CDR1 reads SGDLS; CDR2 reads YYNGEE. V was trimmed by 2 bases and J by 6 bases, leaving 13 bases between them. The CDR3 DNA sequence: TGTGCCAGCAGCGTTCGGGGGGCTTTGGATACGCAGTATTTT. This translates into CASSVRGALDTQYF.

There are a few counts of this clonotype. V and J are TRBV6-5 and TRBJ2-7; 9 bases match TRBD1. There are 15 residues in the CDR3. The V and J ends lost 5 bases and 4 bases, in that order; junction bases with no gene match: 9. Germline CDR1 MNHEY, CDR2 SVGAGI. Written as DNA, the CDR3 is TGTGCCAGCAGTGCCCCGGGACAGGGTTTGTACGAGCAGTACTTC. The encoded protein is CASSAPGQGLYEQYF.